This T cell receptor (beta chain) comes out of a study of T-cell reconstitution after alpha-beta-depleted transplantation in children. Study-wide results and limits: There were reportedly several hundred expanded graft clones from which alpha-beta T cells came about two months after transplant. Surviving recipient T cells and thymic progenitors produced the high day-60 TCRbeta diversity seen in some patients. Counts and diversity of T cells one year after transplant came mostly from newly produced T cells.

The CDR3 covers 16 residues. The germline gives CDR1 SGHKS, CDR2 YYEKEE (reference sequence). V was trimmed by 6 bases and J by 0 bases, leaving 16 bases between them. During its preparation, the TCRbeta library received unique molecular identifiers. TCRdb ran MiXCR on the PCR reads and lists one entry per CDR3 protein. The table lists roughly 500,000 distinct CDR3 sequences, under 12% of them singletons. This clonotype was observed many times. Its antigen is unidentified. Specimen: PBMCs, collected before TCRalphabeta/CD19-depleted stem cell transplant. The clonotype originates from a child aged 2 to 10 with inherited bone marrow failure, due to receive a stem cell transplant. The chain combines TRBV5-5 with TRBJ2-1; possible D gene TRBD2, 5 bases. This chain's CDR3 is CASTEWRLSSYNEQFF. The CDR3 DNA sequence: TGTGCCAGCACAGAGTGGAGGCTTAGCTCCTACAATGAGCAGTTCTTC. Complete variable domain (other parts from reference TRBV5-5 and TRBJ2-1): DAGVTQSPTHLIKTRGQQVTLRCSPISGHKSVSWYQQVLGQGPQFIFQYYEKEERGRGNFPDRFSARQFPNYSSELNVNALLLGDSALYLCASTEWRLSSYNEQFFGPGTRLTVL.